Reported below is one T cell receptor (beta chain). This specimen belongs to a study of blood T cell repertoires in COVID-19. On the study more broadly: Specimens from acute and convalescent COVID-19 originated in the United States, Italy and Spain. T cells, B-cell-depleted T cells, or PBMCs provided the cDNA or gDNA that served as material.

Germline V gene data show CDR1 as SNHLY and CDR2 as FYNNEI. Trimming cost V 0 bases and J 0 bases, with 6 bases left between them. CDR3 length equals 14 residues. In the source study's methods: Researchers report that nucleated cell counts were estimated from reference gene primer amplification. Only in-frame clones appear in the TCRdb table, and some are missing; sequencing was by immunoSEQ multiplex PCR. That table furnishes V, J and clone size, whereas the DNA furnished D and trimming. This sample has 120,000 to 150,000 clones; around nine tenths occur once, and the top ten carry under 6.5%. Sequenced: peripheral blood. This TCR derives from a human donor in a cohort sampled during active COVID-19. The chain has TRBV2 and TRBJ2-7, with D unclear. CDR3 sequence reads: CASSEALSSYEQYF. CDR3 coding DNA: TGTGCCAGCAGTGAAGCGCTTAGCTCCTACGAGCAGTACTTC.